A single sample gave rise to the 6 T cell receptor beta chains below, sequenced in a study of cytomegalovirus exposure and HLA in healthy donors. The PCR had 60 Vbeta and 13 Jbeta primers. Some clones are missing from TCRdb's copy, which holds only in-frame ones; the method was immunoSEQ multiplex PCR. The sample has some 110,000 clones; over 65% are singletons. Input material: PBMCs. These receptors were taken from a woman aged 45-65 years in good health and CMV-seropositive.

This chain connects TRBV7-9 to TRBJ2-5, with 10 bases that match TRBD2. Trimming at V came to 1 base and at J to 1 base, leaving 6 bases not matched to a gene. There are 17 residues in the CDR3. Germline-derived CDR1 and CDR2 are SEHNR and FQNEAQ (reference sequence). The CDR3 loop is CASSLGAGGPRQETQYF. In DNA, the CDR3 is TGTGCCAGCAGCTTAGGAGCGGGAGGGCCCCGCCAAGAGACCCAGTACTTC.

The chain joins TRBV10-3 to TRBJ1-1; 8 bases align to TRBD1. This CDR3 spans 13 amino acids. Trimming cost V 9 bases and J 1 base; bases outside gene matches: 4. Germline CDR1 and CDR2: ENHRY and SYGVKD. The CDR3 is CAITRGPNTEAFF. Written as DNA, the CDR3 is TGTGCCATTACCAGGGGGCCGAACACTGAAGCTTTCTTT.

In DNA, the CDR3 is TGTGCCTGGAGCCCCGCAGGGAACACTGAAGCTTTCTTT. Translating gives CAWSPAGNTEAFF. This sequence joins TRBV30 and TRBJ1-1; D is unresolved. Germline V gene lookup returns CDR1 GTSNPN and CDR2 SVGIG (reference sequence). Deletions cut 3 bases from V and 1 base from J, with 9 bases between. The CDR3 is 13 amino acids. Supplemented by reference TRBV30 and TRBJ1-1, the full variable domain reads SQTIHQWPATLVQPVGSPLSLECTVEGTSNPNLYWYRQAAGRGLQLLFYSVGIGQISSEVPQNLSASRPQDRQFILSSKKLLLSDSGFYLCAWSPAGNTEAFFGQGTRLTVV.

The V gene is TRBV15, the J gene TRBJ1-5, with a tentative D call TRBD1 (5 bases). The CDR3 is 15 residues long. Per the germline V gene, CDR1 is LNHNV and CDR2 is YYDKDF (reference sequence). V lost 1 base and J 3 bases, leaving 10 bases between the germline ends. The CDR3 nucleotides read TGTGCCACCAGCAGAGCGCCAGGGTCCAATCAGCCCCAGCATTTT. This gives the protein CATSRAPGSNQPQHF.

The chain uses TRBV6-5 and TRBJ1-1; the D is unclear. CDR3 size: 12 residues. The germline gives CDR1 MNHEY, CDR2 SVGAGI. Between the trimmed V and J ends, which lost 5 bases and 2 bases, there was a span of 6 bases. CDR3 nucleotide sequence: TGTGCCAGCAGTGAGGGAAACACTGAAGCTTTCTTT. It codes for CASSEGNTEAFF.

The CDR3 nucleotides read TGTGCCAGCAGCCCCCCCTATCAAGAGACCCAGTACTTC. It specifies CASSPPYQETQYF. This chain connects TRBV11-2 to TRBJ2-5; no reliable D call. This CDR3 has 13 amino acids. V dropped 5 bases and J dropped 2 bases, with 9 bases sitting between them. Germline CDR1 is SGHAT and CDR2 is FQNNGV.